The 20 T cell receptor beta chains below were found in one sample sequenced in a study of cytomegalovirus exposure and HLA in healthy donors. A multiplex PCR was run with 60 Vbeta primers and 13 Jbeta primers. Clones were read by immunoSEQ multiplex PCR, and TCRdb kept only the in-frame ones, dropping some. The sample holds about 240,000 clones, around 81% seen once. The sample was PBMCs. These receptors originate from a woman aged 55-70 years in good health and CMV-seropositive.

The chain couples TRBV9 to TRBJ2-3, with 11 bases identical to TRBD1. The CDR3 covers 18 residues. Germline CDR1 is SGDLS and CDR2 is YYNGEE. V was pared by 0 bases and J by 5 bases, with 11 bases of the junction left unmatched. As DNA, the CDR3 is TGTGCCAGCAGCGTAGGGTTGGACAGGGGGCTCGCCGGAGATACGCAGTATTTT. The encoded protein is CASSVGLDRGLAGDTQYF.

This CDR3 reads CASSAAQGYTF. CDR3 in DNA: TGCGCCAGCAGCGCCGCCCAGGGCTACACCTTC. This rearrangement joins TRBV4-1 to TRBJ1-2; no clear D. Germline CDR1 reads MGHRA; CDR2 reads YSYEKL. The ends were cut back, 5 bases at V and 8 bases at J, with 9 bases in the middle. This CDR3 has 11 residues.

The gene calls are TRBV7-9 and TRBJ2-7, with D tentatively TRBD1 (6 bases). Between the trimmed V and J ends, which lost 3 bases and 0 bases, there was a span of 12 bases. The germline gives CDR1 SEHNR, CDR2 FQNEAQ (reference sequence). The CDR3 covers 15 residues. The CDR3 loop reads CASSFSDRNSYEQYF. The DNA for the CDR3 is TGTGCCAGCAGCTTCTCCGACAGGAACTCCTACGAGCAGTACTTC.

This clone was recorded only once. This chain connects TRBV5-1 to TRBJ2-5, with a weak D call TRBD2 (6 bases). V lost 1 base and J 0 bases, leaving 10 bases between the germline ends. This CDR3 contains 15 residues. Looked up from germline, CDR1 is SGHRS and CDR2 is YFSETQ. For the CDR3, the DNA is TGCGCCAGCAGCTTGCTTGGGGACTACCAAGAGACCCAGTACTTC. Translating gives CASSLLGDYQETQYF. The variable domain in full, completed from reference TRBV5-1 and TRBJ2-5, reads KAGVTQTPRYLIKTRGQQVTLSCSPISGHRSVSWYQQTPGQGLQFLFEYFSETQRNKGNFPGRFSGRQFSNSRSEMNVSTLELGDSALYLCASSLLGDYQETQYFGPGTRLLVL.

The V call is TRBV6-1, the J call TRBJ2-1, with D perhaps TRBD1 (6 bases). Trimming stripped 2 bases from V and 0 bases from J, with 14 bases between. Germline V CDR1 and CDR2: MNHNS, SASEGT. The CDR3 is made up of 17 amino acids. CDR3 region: CASSEITGPSSYNEQFF. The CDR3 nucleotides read TGTGCCAGCAGTGAAATCACAGGGCCCAGCTCCTACAATGAGCAGTTCTTC.

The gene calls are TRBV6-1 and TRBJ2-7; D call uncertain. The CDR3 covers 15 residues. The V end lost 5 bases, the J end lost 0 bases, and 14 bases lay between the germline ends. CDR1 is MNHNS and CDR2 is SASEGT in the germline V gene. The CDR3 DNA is TGTGCCAGCAGTCCAACGGCGGTTAGCTCCTACGAGCAGTACTTC. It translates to CASSPTAVSSYEQYF.

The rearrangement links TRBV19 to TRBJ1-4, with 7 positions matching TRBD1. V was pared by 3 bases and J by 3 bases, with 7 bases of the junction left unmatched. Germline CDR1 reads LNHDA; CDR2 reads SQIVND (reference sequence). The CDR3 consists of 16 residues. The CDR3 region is CASSMMRGTANEKLFF. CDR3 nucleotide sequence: TGTGCCAGTAGTATGATGCGCGGGACAGCTAATGAAAAACTGTTTTTT.

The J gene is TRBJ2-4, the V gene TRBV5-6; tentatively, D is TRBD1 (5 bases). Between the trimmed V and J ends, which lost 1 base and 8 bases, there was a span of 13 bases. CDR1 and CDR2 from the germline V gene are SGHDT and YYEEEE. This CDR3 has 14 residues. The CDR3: CASSLYQGLYIQYF. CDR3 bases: TGTGCCAGCAGCTTGTACCAGGGCCTGTACATTCAGTACTTC.

The CDR3 loop is CASSAYQASERGYTF. The CDR3 DNA is TGTGCCAGCAGCGCCTACCAGGCCTCTGAACGGGGCTACACCTTC. V usage is TRBV9 and J usage is TRBJ1-2; D ambiguous. The germline V gene encodes CDR1 SGDLS and CDR2 YYNGEE. V dropped 3 bases and J dropped 8 bases, with 20 bases sitting between them. The CDR3 is 15 amino acids.

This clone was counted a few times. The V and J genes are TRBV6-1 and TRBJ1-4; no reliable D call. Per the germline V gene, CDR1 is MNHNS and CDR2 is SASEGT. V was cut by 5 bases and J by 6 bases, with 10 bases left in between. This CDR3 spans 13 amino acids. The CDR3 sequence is CASSPREDEKLFF. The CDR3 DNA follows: TGTGCCAGCAGTCCAAGGGAGGATGAAAAACTGTTTTTT.

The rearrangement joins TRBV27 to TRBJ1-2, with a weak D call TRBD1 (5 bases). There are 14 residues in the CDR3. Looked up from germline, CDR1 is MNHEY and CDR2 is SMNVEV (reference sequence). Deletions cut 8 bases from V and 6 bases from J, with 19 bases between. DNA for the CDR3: TGTGCCAGCCGCGCGGGGGGAAGCAGGAATGGCTACACCTTC. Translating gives CASRAGGSRNGYTF.

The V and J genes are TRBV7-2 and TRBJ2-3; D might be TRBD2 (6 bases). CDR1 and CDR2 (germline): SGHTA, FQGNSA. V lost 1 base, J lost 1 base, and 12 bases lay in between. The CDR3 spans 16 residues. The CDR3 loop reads CASSLVPREGTDTQYF. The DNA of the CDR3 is TGTGCCAGCAGCTTAGTCCCGCGGGAAGGCACAGATACGCAGTATTTT.

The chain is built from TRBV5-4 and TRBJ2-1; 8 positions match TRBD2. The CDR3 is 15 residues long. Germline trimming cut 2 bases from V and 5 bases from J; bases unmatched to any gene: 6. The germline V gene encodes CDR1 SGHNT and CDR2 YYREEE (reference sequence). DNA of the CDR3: TGTGCCAGCAGCTTAGAACTAGCGGTCAACAATGAGCAGTTCTTC. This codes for CASSLELAVNNEQFF.

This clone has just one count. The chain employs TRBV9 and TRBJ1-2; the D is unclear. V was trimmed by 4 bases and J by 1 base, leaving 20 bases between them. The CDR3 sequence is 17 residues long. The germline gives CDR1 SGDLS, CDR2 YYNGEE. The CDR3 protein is CASSPDTTVPFNYGYTF. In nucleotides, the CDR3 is TGTGCCAGCAGCCCCGACACAACAGTCCCCTTTAACTATGGCTACACCTTC.

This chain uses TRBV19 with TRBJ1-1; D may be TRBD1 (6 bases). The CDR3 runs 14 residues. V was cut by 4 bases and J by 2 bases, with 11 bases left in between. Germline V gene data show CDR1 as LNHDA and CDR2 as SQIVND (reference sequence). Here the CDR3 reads CASSKDSFNTEAFF. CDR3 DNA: TGTGCCAGTAGTAAGGACAGCTTCAACACTGAAGCTTTCTTT.

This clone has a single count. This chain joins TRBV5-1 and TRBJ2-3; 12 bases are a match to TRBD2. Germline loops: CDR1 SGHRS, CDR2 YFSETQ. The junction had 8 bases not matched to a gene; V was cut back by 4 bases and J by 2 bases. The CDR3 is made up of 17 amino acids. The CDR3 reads CASSPLTSGGSTDTQYF. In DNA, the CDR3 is TGCGCCAGCAGCCCACTGACTAGCGGGGGATCCACAGATACGCAGTATTTT.

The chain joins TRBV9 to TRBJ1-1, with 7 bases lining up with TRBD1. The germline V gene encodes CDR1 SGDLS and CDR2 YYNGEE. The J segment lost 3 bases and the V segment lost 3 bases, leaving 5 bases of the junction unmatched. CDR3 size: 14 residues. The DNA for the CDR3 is TGTGCCAGCAGCGGGACTCAGGGGGACACTGAAGCTTTCTTT. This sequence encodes CASSGTQGDTEAFF.

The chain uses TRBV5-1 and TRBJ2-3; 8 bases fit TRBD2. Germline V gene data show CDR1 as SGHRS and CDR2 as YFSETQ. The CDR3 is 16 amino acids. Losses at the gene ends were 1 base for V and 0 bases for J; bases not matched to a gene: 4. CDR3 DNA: TGCGCCAGCAGCTTGACGGCTAGCGGGAGCACAGATACGCAGTATTTT. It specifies CASSLTASGSTDTQYF.

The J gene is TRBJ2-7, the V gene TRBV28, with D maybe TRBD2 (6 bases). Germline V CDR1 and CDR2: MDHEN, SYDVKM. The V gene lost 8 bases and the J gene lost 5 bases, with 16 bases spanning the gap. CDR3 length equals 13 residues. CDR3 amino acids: CASRDSQGDEQYF. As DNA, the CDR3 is TGTGCCAGCCGGGACTCGCAAGGGGACGAGCAGTACTTC.

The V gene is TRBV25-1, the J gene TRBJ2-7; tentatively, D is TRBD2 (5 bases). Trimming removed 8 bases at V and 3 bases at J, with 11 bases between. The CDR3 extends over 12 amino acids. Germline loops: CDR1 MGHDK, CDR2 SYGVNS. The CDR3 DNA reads TGTGCCAGCGGTAAGAGGGTCTACGAGCAGTACTTC. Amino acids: CASGKRVYEQYF.